One sample yielded the 18 T cell receptor beta chains listed below, sequenced in a study of Ad26.COV2.S vaccination and SARS-CoV-2 variants. Sequencing was performed with immunoSEQ multiplex PCR; in TCRdb, only in-frame clones are kept and a portion is missing. Of 250,000 to 300,000 clones listed, more than 70% are singletons. Treatment given: 19 received Ad26.COV2.S at low or high dose, single or two shots; about 5 received placebo; per-sample allocation not given. It was on day 63 after the first vaccine or placebo injection that samples were taken. This specimen was peripheral blood, taken in a trial of Ad26.COV2.S vaccine versus placebo. The receptors derive from a person between 18 and 65 years old who received the Ad26.COV2.S COVID-19 vaccine or a placebo.

V usage is TRBV7-2 and J usage is TRBJ1-3; a possible D gene is TRBD1 (5 bases). V gave up 3 bases and J gave up 0 bases, with 9 bases separating them. The CDR3 covers 15 residues. The germline V gene encodes CDR1 SGHTA and CDR2 FQGNSA. CDR3 nucleotide sequence: TGTGCCAGCAGCTTGGGCGGGGGCTCTGGAAACACCATATATTTT. Protein product: CASSLGGGSGNTIYF.

This chain uses TRBV5-4 with TRBJ1-1; tentative D call: TRBD1 (5 bases). V was pared by 5 bases and J by 1 base, with 12 bases between. The CDR3 runs to 14 residues. The germline V gene encodes CDR1 SGHNT and CDR2 YYREEE (reference sequence). The CDR3 loop is CASSTGTRNTEAFF. The CDR3 nucleotides read TGTGCCAGCAGTACCGGGACTCGGAACACTGAAGCTTTCTTT.

The chain joins TRBV19 to TRBJ2-2, with 12 bases matching TRBD2. Per the germline V gene, CDR1 is LNHDA and CDR2 is SQIVND (reference sequence). There are 16 residues in the CDR3. V was clipped by 8 bases and J by 0 bases; unmatched bases: 4. The chain's CDR3 is CASSTSGGSNTGELFF. The CDR3 nucleotides are TGTGCCAGTTCGACTAGCGGGGGTTCGAACACCGGGGAGCTGTTTTTT. Together with reference TRBV19 and TRBJ2-2, the CDR3 gives the full variable domain: DGGITQSPKYLFRKEGQNVTLSCEQNLNHDAMYWYRQDPGQGLRLIYYSQIVNDFQKGDIAEGYSVSREKKESFPLTVTSAQKNPTAFYLCASSTSGGSNTGELFFGEGSRLTVL.

This sequence joins TRBV4-3 and TRBJ2-7; D may be TRBD1 (6 bases). Germline lookup yields CDR1 LGHNA and CDR2 YSLEER. This CDR3 contains 15 residues. Trimming removed 4 bases from V and 3 bases from J, with 16 bases in between. The DNA of the CDR3 is TGCGCCAGCAGCCCGACGGCGACAGGTTACTACGAGCAGTACTTC. Translated: CASSPTATGYYEQYF.

The rearrangement uses TRBV2 and TRBJ2-5, with 9 bases fitting TRBD2. Germline values: CDR1 SNHLY, CDR2 FYNNEI. V lost 6 bases, J lost 1 base, and 9 bases stayed unmatched. There are 16 residues in the CDR3. This CDR3 is CASRSQRGAFQETQYF. The CDR3, as DNA: TGTGCCAGCAGGTCACAGCGGGGGGCCTTCCAAGAGACCCAGTACTTC.

The chain recombines TRBV5-4 with TRBJ2-1, with TRBD1 as a possible D gene (5 bases). CDR1 and CDR2 from the germline V gene are SGHNT and YYREEE (reference sequence). The CDR3 is made up of 15 amino acids. V lost 0 bases, J lost 2 bases, and 9 bases lay in between. The DNA for the CDR3 is TGTGCCAGCAGCTTGGATCAGGGCCCCTACAATGAGCAGTTCTTC. Translated, it gives CASSLDQGPYNEQFF.

This clone turned up a few times. CDR3 nucleotides: TGTGCCAGCAGCTCGACCGGGACGGGCATCTATGGCTACACCTTC. Its protein is CASSSTGTGIYGYTF. The chain combines TRBV5-6 with TRBJ1-2; TRBD1 is a possible D gene (5 bases). Trimming took 3 bases from V and 4 from J, leaving 16 bases between them. This CDR3 spans 15 amino acids. CDR1 is SGHDT, CDR2 YYEEEE, per germline. The full variable domain, completed using reference TRBV5-6 and TRBJ1-2, is DAGVTQSPTHLIKTRGQQVTLRCSPKSGHDTVSWYQQALGQGPQFIFQYYEEEERQRGNFPDRFSGHQFPNYSSELNVNALLLGDSALYLCASSSTGTGIYGYTFGSGTRLTVV.

The genes are TRBV28 and TRBJ2-7, with 9 bases aligning to TRBD1. This CDR3 region has 15 residues. J lost 3 bases, V lost 6 bases, and 9 bases had no gene match. Germline CDR1 MDHEN, CDR2 SYDVKM. The CDR3 region has the DNA TGTGCCAGCAGCAAAACCGGGACAGGGCTCTACGAGCAGTACTTC. Amino acids: CASSKTGTGLYEQYF.

The chain couples TRBV18 to TRBJ2-7; 8 positions match TRBD2. The CDR3 extends over 15 amino acids. Trimming took 2 bases from V and 0 from J; bases not matched to a gene: 3. Germline CDR1 is KGHSH and CDR2 is LQKENI. The CDR3 region is CASSPAGGSSYEQYF. The CDR3 nucleotides are TGTGCCAGCTCACCAGCGGGGGGAAGCTCCTACGAGCAGTACTTC.

The chain recombines TRBV29-1 with TRBJ2-7; D may match TRBD1 or TRBD2 (6 bases each). CDR1 SQVTM and CDR2 ANQGSEA come from the germline V gene. The CDR3 is 14 residues long. Trimming cost V 4 bases and J 9 bases, with 22 bases left between them. CDR3 in amino acids: CSVGQGGWENRQYF. CDR3 in DNA: TGCAGCGTTGGCCAAGGGGGGTGGGAGAATCGGCAGTACTTC.

V is TRBV11-2 and J is TRBJ2-3; 7 bases align to TRBD2. Germline V lookup: CDR1 SGHAT, CDR2 FQNNGV. V trimming: 7 bases; J trimming: 4 bases; junction bases outside the gene matches: 14. The CDR3 consists of 16 residues. CDR3 sequence (DNA): TGTGCCAGCACCGGGGGGTATGTGGGGCTGGCAGATACGCAGTATTTT. Translating gives CASTGGYVGLADTQYF.

This clone was found once. For the CDR3, the DNA is TGTGCCAGCTCACCGAAAGAGGTCTATGGCTACACCTTC. It specifies CASSPKEVYGYTF. V and J are TRBV18 and TRBJ1-2; D is unclear. Germline V gene data show CDR1 as KGHSH and CDR2 as LQKENI. Between the trimmed V and J ends, which lost 3 bases and 4 bases, there was a span of 9 bases. The CDR3 covers 13 residues.

J is TRBJ2-7 and V is TRBV2; 9 bases agree with TRBD2. After removal of 4 bases from V and 4 bases from J, the junction contained 8 bases not matched to a gene. Germline CDR1 SNHLY, CDR2 FYNNEI. The CDR3 spans 15 residues. The CDR3 DNA is TGTGCCAGCAGTGGGGATAGCGGGGGTTATTACGAGCAGTACTTC. Residues: CASSGDSGGYYEQYF.

The V gene is TRBV2, the J gene TRBJ2-5; no firm D call. Trimming removed 10 bases from V and 2 bases from J, with 11 bases in between. Germline values: CDR1 SNHLY, CDR2 FYNNEI. The CDR3 is 12 amino acids. The CDR3 protein is CATGPPQETQYF. For the CDR3, the DNA is TGTGCCACCGGGCCCCCTCAAGAGACCCAGTACTTC.

The V call is TRBV4-2, the J call TRBJ2-2; TRBD2 aligns across 8 bases. The CDR3 is 17 residues long. V was clipped by 1 base and J by 0 bases; unmatched bases: 4. Germline loops: CDR1 LGHNA, CDR2 YNFKEQ. CDR3 protein: CASSQVNGRANTGELFF. The CDR3 bases are TGTGCCAGCAGCCAAGTCAACGGGAGGGCGAACACCGGGGAGCTGTTTTTT.

The rearrangement joins TRBV7-9 to TRBJ2-2; maybe TRBD2 (6 bases). Trimming removed 5 bases at V and 4 bases at J, with 11 bases between. The CDR3 is 14 residues long. From germline, CDR1 is SEHNR and CDR2 FQNEAQ (reference sequence). CDR3 nucleotide sequence: TGTGCCAGCAGCCAAACGGGGGTCACCGGGGAGCTGTTTTTT. It specifies CASSQTGVTGELFF.

The rearrangement uses TRBV2 and TRBJ1-5; TRBD1 aligns across 8 bases. With V trimmed by 1 base and J by 2 bases, 4 bases remained unmatched. CDR3 length: 16 residues. Per the germline V gene, CDR1 is SNHLY and CDR2 is FYNNEI. This CDR3 is CASSEGDRGGNQPQHF. The CDR3 DNA is TGTGCCAGCAGTGAAGGTGACAGGGGTGGCAATCAGCCCCAGCATTTT. The complete variable domain, with remaining parts taken from reference TRBV2 and TRBJ1-5, reads EPEVTQTPSHQVTQMGQEVILRCVPISNHLYFYWYRQILGQKVEFLVSFYNNEISEKSEIFDDQFSVERPDGSNFTLKIRSTKLEDSAMYFCASSEGDRGGNQPQHFGDGTRLSIL.

This clone was detected a few times. The chain recombines TRBV5-1 with TRBJ1-1, with TRBD1 matching over 7 bases. Trimming removed 4 bases from V and 5 bases from J; junction bases left unmatched: 5. The CDR3 totals 13 residues. Per germline, CDR1 SGHRS and CDR2 YFSETQ. The CDR3: CASSPTGTTEAFF. For the CDR3, the DNA is TGCGCCAGCAGCCCGACAGGGACGACTGAAGCTTTCTTT.